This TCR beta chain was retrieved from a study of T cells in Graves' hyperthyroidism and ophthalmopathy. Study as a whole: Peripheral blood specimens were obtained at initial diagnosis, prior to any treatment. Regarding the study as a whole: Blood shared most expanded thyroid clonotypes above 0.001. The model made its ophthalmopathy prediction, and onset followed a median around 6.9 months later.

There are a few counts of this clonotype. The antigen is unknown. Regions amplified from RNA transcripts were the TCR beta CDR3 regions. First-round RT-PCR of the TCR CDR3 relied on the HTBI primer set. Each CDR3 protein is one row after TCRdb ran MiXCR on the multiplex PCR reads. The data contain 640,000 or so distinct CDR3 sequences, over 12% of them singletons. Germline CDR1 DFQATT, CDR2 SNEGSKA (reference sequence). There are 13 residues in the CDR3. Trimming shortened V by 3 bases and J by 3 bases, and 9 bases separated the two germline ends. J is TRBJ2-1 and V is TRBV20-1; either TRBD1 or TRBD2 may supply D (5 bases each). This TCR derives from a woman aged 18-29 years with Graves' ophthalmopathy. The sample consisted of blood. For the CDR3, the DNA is TGCAGTGCTAGGGTGGGACGCTACAATGAGCAGTTCTTC. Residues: CSARVGRYNEQFF.